This T cell receptor (beta chain) was observed in a study of breast tumors, draining lymph nodes, adjacent tissues. Study observations and caveats: Findings are consistent with lymph node origin and intratumoral expansion of most tumor T cells.

TCRdb itself ran the multiplex PCR reads through MiXCR, one entry per CDR3 protein. The sample lists about 53,000 distinct CDR3 sequences; around 45% were seen once. The CDR3 is made up of 10 amino acids. Germline lookup yields CDR1 SQVTM and CDR2 ANQGSEA. The V and J ends lost 3 bases and 7 bases respectively, with 3 bases between them. This clonotype was seen only once. The antigen is unknown. The clonotype originates from a female donor with breast cancer. Some clones in this sample may be carry-over from other donors' samples. What was sequenced was breast tumor tissue. The chain combines TRBV29-1 with TRBJ2-2; no clear D gene. Here the CDR3 DNA reads TGCAGCGTTGAGTACGGGGAGCTGTTTTTT. Translated, it gives CSVEYGELFF.